A selection of T cell receptor beta chains follows, all from one sample in a study of early T cells in non-severe SARS-CoV-2 infection. TCRdb reanalysed the 5' RACE reads using MiXCR and keeps one entry per CDR3 protein. The sample lists around 80,000 distinct CDR3 sequences; about 12% were seen once. The sequenced sample consisted of whole blood. Every receptor here comes from an adult who was a healthcare worker with PCR-confirmed SARS-CoV-2 infection or an uninfected control (not recorded which). Both conserved end residues are part of each CDR3.

V	length	J	CDR3
TRBV6-1	14	TRBJ2-3	CASSETGGLDTQYF
TRBV20-1	11	TRBJ1-4	CSASTSQELFF
TRBV19	18	TRBJ2-7	CASSGGSSGASLPYEQYF
TRBV6-5	15	TRBJ2-3	CASRGLAGSTDTQYF
TRBV30	13	TRBJ1-5	CAWSETEYQPQHF
TRBV5-8	16	TRBJ1-4	CASSSGTGNHNEKLFF
TRBV29-1	10	TRBJ2-7	CSVEEGEQYF
TRBV29-1	14	TRBJ1-1	CSVGGQPTVAEAFF
TRBV2	19	TRBJ2-3	CASSDRPNLPRDKTDTQYF
TRBV7-9	16	TRBJ2-3	CASSLAVAGGRDTQYF
TRBV29-1	13	TRBJ1-4	CSGGGTTNEKLFF
TRBV29-1	16	TRBJ2-2	CSVSTAGGPNTGELFF
TRBV7-8	14	TRBJ1-1	CASSPQLRNTEAFF
TRBV20-1	15	TRBJ2-1	CSAPLGTSGDNEQFF
TRBV20-1	16	TRBJ2-1	CSARLPLGRGYNEQFF
TRBV2	11	TRBJ1-1	CAAGPGTEAFF
TRBV29-1	12	TRBJ2-7	CSVREGRNEQYF
TRBV2	15	TRBJ2-1	CASSEDSAGYNEQFF
TRBV21-1	19	TRBJ2-1	CASSKARRPTGDPNNEQFF
TRBV29-1	13	TRBJ1-1	CSVTGQGNTEAFF
TRBV28	10	TRBJ2-1	CASKGQEQFF